A single sample is the source of the 25 T cell receptor beta chains below, sequenced in a study of blood T cell repertoires in COVID-19. TCRdb keeps only in-frame clones here, not all; method: immunoSEQ multiplex PCR. The sample comprises 200,000 or so clones, just under 85% of which are singletons, and 6% to 8% rests with the top ten. Source material: peripheral blood. These receptors all come from a human donor with acute or convalescent COVID-19. The donor label of this sample is uncertain.

This rearrangement joins TRBV21-1 to TRBJ2-7; TRBD1 reflects the table's D call only, with no check against the DNA. TRBV21-1 is marked as a pseudogene. The CDR3 extends over 17 amino acids. This CDR3 is CASSKEGGQGLDYEQYF. The CDR3 DNA follows: TGTGCCAGCAGCAAAGAAGGTGGACAGGGGCTGGACTACGAGCAGTACTTC.

The V gene is TRBV7-9, the J gene TRBJ1-1; 7 positions match TRBD1. The CDR3 is 14 amino acids. V shed 5 bases, J shed 4 bases, and the junction held 7 bases outside the gene matches. Germline V gives CDR1 SEHNR, CDR2 FQNEAQ (reference sequence). The DNA of the CDR3 is TGTGCCAGCAGCCACGACAGGGATCGCACTGAAGCTTTCTTT. It translates to CASSHDRDRTEAFF.

V gene TRBV5-1 combines with J gene TRBJ1-4; no clear D. The V gene's germline CDR1 is SGHRS and CDR2 YFSETQ. The CDR3 loop spans 14 amino acids. V dropped 6 bases and J dropped 0 bases, with 9 bases sitting between them. CDR3 loop: CASKPETTNEKLFF. In nucleotides, the CDR3 is TGCGCCAGCAAGCCGGAGACAACTAATGAAAAACTGTTTTTT. Together with reference TRBV5-1 and TRBJ1-4, the CDR3 gives the full variable domain: KAGVTQTPRYLIKTRGQQVTLSCSPISGHRSVSWYQQTPGQGLQFLFEYFSETQRNKGNFPGRFSGRQFSNSRSEMNVSTLELGDSALYLCASKPETTNEKLFFGSGTQLSVL.

The table lists this clone with a few counts. This sequence joins TRBV5-1 and TRBJ1-2; no clear D gene. The germline gives CDR1 SGHRS, CDR2 YFSETQ. CDR3 length equals 14 residues. Trimming cost V 0 bases and J 4 bases, with 10 bases left between them. In DNA, the CDR3 is TGCGCCAGCAGCTTGGGGCCCCCTTTCTATGGCTACACCTTC. Residues: CASSLGPPFYGYTF. Filled out from reference TRBV5-1 and TRBJ1-2, the complete variable domain reads KAGVTQTPRYLIKTRGQQVTLSCSPISGHRSVSWYQQTPGQGLQFLFEYFSETQRNKGNFPGRFSGRQFSNSRSEMNVSTLELGDSALYLCASSLGPPFYGYTFGSGTRLTVV.

The V call is TRBV23-1, the J call TRBJ2-7, with D tentatively TRBD1 (6 bases). TRBV23-1 is an ORF, and what it does is uncertain. This CDR3 region has 15 residues. Trimming shortened V by 3 bases and J by 0 bases, and 12 bases separated the two germline ends. The CDR3 nucleotides read TGCGCCAGCAGTCACAATCCAGGGGTCTCCTACGAGCAGTACTTC. Protein sequence: CASSHNPGVSYEQYF.

In nucleotides, the CDR3 is TGTGCCAGCAGCCGCTGGCTAGCGCCTCACACCGGGGAGCTGTTTTTT. Its protein is CASSRWLAPHTGELFF. This sequence joins TRBV3-1 (or the pseudogene TRBV3-2) and TRBJ2-2; possible D gene TRBD2, 6 bases. Trimming removed 4 bases from V and 3 bases from J, with 15 bases in between. There are 16 residues in the CDR3. The germline V gene has CDR1 LGHDT and CDR2 YNNKEL (reference sequence).

The gene calls are TRBV4-3 and TRBJ2-3; 8 bases are shared with TRBD2. This CDR3 is built from 18 residues. Germline CDR1 is LGHNA and CDR2 is YSLEER. V lost 0 bases, J lost 7 bases, and 15 bases stayed unmatched. The CDR3 DNA is TGCGCCAGCAGCCAAGATTCCCTACTGGCGGGGGGAACTTATACGCAGTATTTT. Translating gives CASSQDSLLAGGTYTQYF.

The CDR3 nucleotides read TGCGCCAGCAAGGACACCTCCCGGACTAATGAAAAACTGTTTTTT. Protein sequence: CASKDTSRTNEKLFF. The J gene is TRBJ1-4, the V gene TRBV5-1; D possibly corresponds to TRBD1 (5 bases). The CDR3 totals 15 residues. From germline, CDR1 is SGHRS and CDR2 YFSETQ. V lost 6 bases, J lost 2 bases, and 14 bases lay in between.

The rearrangement uses TRBV27 and TRBJ1-5; 8 nucleotides align to TRBD1. Germline CDR1 is MNHEY and CDR2 is SMNVEV (reference sequence). This CDR3 spans 14 amino acids. The J segment lost 4 bases and the V segment lost 6 bases, leaving 5 bases of the junction unmatched. CDR3 in amino acids: CASSHDRGNQPQHF. The CDR3 DNA sequence: TGTGCCAGCAGCCACGACAGGGGAAATCAGCCCCAGCATTTT.

This chain uses TRBV30 with TRBJ2-5, with 11 bases lining up with TRBD2. The junction had 2 bases not matched to a gene; V was cut back by 3 bases and J by 5 bases. Germline V gives CDR1 GTSNPN, CDR2 SVGIG (reference sequence). The CDR3 runs 13 residues. CDR3 loop: CAWRLAGVETQYF. In DNA form, the CDR3 reads TGTGCCTGGAGACTAGCGGGAGTTGAGACCCAGTACTTC.

CDR3 in DNA: TGTGCCAGTAGTACGGGACAGCTGAACACTGAAGCTTTCTTT. As protein: CASSTGQLNTEAFF. The chain couples TRBV19 to TRBJ1-1, with TRBD1 identical over 7 bases. Germline trimming cut 4 bases from V and 0 bases from J; bases unmatched to any gene: 2. Germline V gene data show CDR1 as LNHDA and CDR2 as SQIVND (reference sequence). The length of the CDR3 is 14 residues. The entire variable domain, with the rest obtained from reference TRBV19 and TRBJ1-1, is as follows: DGGITQSPKYLFRKEGQNVTLSCEQNLNHDAMYWYRQDPGQGLRLIYYSQIVNDFQKGDIAEGYSVSREKKESFPLTVTSAQKNPTAFYLCASSTGQLNTEAFFGQGTRLTVV.

The J gene is TRBJ2-7, the V gene TRBV6-1; 7 nucleotides line up with TRBD1. J lost 6 bases, V lost 6 bases, and 14 bases had no gene match. This CDR3 has 15 amino acids. In germline, CDR1 is MNHNS, CDR2 SASEGT. The CDR3 DNA sequence: TGTGCCAGCAGACAGACAGGGCAGGGCCGGGGCGAGCAGTACTTC. This translates into CASRQTGQGRGEQYF.

This clone has just one count. V and J are TRBV29-1 and TRBJ2-3, with 8 bases fitting TRBD1. Germline lookup yields CDR1 SQVTM and CDR2 ANQGSEA. Trimming took 1 base from V and 5 from J; bases not matched to a gene: 11. This CDR3 comprises 16 residues. CDR3 sequence: CSVEAQGAFLVDTQYF. The CDR3 DNA sequence: TGCAGCGTTGAAGCTCAGGGGGCTTTTTTGGTAGATACGCAGTATTTT.

A remark on this clone: The same CDR3 is also encoded by other DNA sequences in this sample. This chain links TRBV30 with TRBJ1-1, with D perhaps TRBD1 (5 bases). Deletions cut 2 bases from V and 0 bases from J, with 7 bases between. The CDR3 loop spans 13 amino acids. Germline values: CDR1 GTSNPN, CDR2 SVGIG (reference sequence). This CDR3 reads CAWSRGVNTEAFF. The CDR3 DNA reads as TGTGCCTGGAGTCGGGGGGTGAACACTGAAGCTTTCTTT.

The CDR3: CASSLGGRASSYNEQFF. CDR3 in DNA: TGTGCCAGCAGCTTGGGCGGGAGGGCCAGCTCCTACAATGAGCAGTTCTTC. This sequence joins TRBV7-8 and TRBJ2-1, with 9 positions matching TRBD2. This CDR3 comprises 17 residues. Germline CDR1 is SGHVS and CDR2 is FQNEAQ. Trimming removed 3 bases from V and 0 bases from J; junction bases left unmatched: 6.

The chain employs TRBV6-1 and TRBJ2-3; 13 positions agree with TRBD2. V lost 2 bases to trimming and J lost 4 bases; unmatched junction nucleotides: 3. The CDR3 is made up of 16 amino acids. CDR1 and CDR2 from the germline V gene are MNHNS and SASEGT. In DNA form, the CDR3 reads TGTGCCAGCAGTGAACGGACTAGCGGGAGCCCAGATACGCAGTATTTT. Amino acids: CASSERTSGSPDTQYF.

The gene calls are TRBV6-4 and TRBJ2-5; TRBD2 matches 15 bases. V shed 6 bases, J shed 5 bases, and the junction held 4 bases outside the gene matches. The CDR3 has 15 amino acids. From germline, CDR1 is MRHNA and CDR2 SNTAGT. This CDR3 reads CASSRTSGRVETQYF. CDR3 bases: TGTGCCAGCAGCCGGACTAGCGGGAGGGTGGAGACCCAGTACTTC.

The chain employs TRBV23-1 and TRBJ1-2; D uncertain. TRBV23-1 is noted as an ORF with a role that remains uncertain. V lost 1 base and J 7 bases, leaving 13 bases between the germline ends. The CDR3 sequence is 14 residues long. CDR3 DNA: TGCGCCAGCAGTCAATTTAGAAGGCGGGCTGGCTACACCTTC. Protein sequence: CASSQFRRRAGYTF.

This clone was found a few times. The chain carries TRBV7-9 and TRBJ2-2; possibly TRBD1 for D (6 bases). This CDR3 is 13 amino acids long. The germline V gene encodes CDR1 SEHNR and CDR2 FQNEAQ (reference sequence). V lost 5 bases, J lost 5 bases, and 9 bases lay in between. CDR3 nucleotide sequence: TGTGCCAGCAGCCACAGGGTTACCGGGGAGCTGTTTTTT. Its protein is CASSHRVTGELFF.

This clone was counted between two and nine times. This rearrangement joins TRBV28 to TRBJ2-2, with 13 bases that match TRBD2. The CDR3 consists of 17 residues. V shed 5 bases, J shed 7 bases, and the junction held 10 bases outside the gene matches. Germline V gene sequence: CDR1 MDHEN, CDR2 SYDVKM. The CDR3 sequence is CASSPRTSGRSVGELFF. In DNA form, the CDR3 reads TGTGCCAGCAGTCCCAGGACTAGCGGGAGAAGTGTCGGGGAGCTGTTTTTT.

This clone occurred a few times. The chain links TRBV7-2 to TRBJ2-6, with D possibly matching TRBD1 (6 bases). This CDR3 has 18 residues. The germline V gene has CDR1 SGHTA and CDR2 FQGNSA. Trimming took off 5 bases at V and 0 bases at J, with 17 bases between the two ends. The CDR3 region has the DNA TGTGCCAGCAGCCCACGACAGGCAACCATCTCTGGGGCCAACGTCCTGACTTTC. It is translated as CASSPRQATISGANVLTF.

This clone was detected ten times or more. J is TRBJ2-1 and V is TRBV10-1; TRBD2 might be the D (6 bases). The CDR3 length is 14 residues. CDR1 and CDR2 from the germline V gene are WNHNN and SYGVQD (reference sequence). The V end was cut by 5 bases, the J end by 4 bases, with 12 bases between. CDR3 amino acids: CASSNRGSYNEQFF. CDR3 bases: TGCGCCAGCAGTAACCGGGGGTCGTACAATGAGCAGTTCTTC.

The chain employs TRBV30 and TRBJ1-4; TRBD1 aligns across 7 bases. CDR3 size: 15 residues. V gave up 0 bases and J gave up 8 bases; unmatched junction bases: 9. CDR1 and CDR2 (germline): GTSNPN, SVGIG (reference sequence). The CDR3 loop reads CAWSVRQGVGEKLFF. As DNA, the CDR3 is TGTGCCTGGAGTGTACGGCAGGGGGTCGGCGAAAAACTGTTTTTT.

This sequence joins TRBV4-2 and TRBJ1-2; 9 positions agree with TRBD1. Trimming at V came to 3 bases and at J to 7 bases, leaving 6 bases not matched to a gene. CDR3 size: 14 residues. CDR1 is LGHNA, CDR2 YNFKEQ, per germline. CDR3 nucleotide sequence: TGTGCCAGCAGCCAGGGGGACAGGGATCTTGGCTACACCTTC. Protein sequence: CASSQGDRDLGYTF.

The chain carries TRBV3-1 (or the pseudogene TRBV3-2) and TRBJ2-7; TRBD2 is a possible D gene (7 bases). The V end lost 4 bases, the J end lost 2 bases, and 15 bases lay between the germline ends. CDR1 and CDR2 from the germline V gene are LGHDT and YNNKEL (reference sequence). The CDR3 is 15 amino acids. CDR3 loop: CASSRPGGPPYEQYF. The CDR3 nucleotides are TGTGCCAGCAGCCGCCCCGGGGGGCCACCCTACGAGCAGTACTTC.